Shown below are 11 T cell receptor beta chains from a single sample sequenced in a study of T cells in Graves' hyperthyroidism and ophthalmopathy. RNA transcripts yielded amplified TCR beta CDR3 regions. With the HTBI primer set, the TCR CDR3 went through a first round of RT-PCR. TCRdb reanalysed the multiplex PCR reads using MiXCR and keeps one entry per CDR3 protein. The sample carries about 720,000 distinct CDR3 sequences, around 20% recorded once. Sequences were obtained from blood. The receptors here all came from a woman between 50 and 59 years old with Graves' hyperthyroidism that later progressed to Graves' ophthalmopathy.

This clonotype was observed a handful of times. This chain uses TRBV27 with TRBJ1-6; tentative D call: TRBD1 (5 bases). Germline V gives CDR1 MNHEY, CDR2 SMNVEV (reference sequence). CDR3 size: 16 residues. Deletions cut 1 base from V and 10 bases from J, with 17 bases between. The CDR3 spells CASSLYRGAWGSPLHF. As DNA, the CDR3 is TGTGCCAGCAGTTTATACCGGGGTGCGTGGGGGTCACCCCTCCACTTT.

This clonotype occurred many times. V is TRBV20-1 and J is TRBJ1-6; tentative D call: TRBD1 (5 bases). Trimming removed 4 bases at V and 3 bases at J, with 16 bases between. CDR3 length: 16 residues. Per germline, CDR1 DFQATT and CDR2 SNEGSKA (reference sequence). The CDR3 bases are TGCAGTGCTATGCCTCCCGGGCAGGGCTATAATTCACCCCTCCACTTT. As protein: CSAMPPGQGYNSPLHF.

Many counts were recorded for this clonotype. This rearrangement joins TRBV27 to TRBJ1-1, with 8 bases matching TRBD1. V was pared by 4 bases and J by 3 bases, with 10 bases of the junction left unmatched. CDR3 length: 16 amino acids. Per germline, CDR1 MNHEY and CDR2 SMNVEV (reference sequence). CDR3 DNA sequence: TGTGCCAGCAGTTCCCGACAGGGGAATTGGGACACTGAAGCTTTCTTT. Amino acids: CASSSRQGNWDTEAFF.

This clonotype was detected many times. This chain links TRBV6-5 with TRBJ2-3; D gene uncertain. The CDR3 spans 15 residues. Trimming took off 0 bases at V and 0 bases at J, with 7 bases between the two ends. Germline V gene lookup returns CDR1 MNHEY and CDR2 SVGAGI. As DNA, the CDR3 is TGTGCCAGCAGTTACTCAGGCAGTAGCACAGATACGCAGTATTTT. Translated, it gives CASSYSGSSTDTQYF.

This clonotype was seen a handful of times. The CDR3 sequence: CASSVSRQPQHF. The CDR3 bases are TGTGCCAGCAGTGTCTCCAGGCAGCCCCAGCATTTT. The chain joins TRBV12-3 or TRBV12-4 to TRBJ1-5; no clear D gene. This CDR3 is 12 amino acids long. Trimming left V 5 bases short and J 7 bases short, with 9 bases between.

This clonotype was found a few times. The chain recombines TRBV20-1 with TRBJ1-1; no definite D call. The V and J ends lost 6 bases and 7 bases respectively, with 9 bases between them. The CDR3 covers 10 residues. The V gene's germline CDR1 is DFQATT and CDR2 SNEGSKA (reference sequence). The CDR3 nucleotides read TGCAGTGCCCGGACCTATGAAGCTTTCTTT. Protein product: CSARTYEAFF.

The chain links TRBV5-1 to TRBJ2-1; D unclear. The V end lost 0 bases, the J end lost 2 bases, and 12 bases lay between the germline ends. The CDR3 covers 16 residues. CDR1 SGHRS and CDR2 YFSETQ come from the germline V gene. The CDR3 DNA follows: TGCGCCAGCAGCTTGGTGTATAGCACGGCCTACAATGAGCAGTTCTTC. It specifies CASSLVYSTAYNEQFF.

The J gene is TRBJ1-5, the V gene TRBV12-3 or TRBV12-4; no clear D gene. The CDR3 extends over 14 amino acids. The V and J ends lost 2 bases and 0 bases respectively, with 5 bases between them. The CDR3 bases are TGTGCCAGCAGTTTAAGTCATAGCAATCAGCCCCAGCATTTT. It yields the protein CASSLSHSNQPQHF.

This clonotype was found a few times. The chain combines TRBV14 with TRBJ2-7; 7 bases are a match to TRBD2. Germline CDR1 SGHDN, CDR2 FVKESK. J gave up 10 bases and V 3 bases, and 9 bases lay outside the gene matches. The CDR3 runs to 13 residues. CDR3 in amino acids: CASSQAGLRDQYF. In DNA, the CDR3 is TGTGCCAGCAGCCAGGCGGGACTACGCGACCAGTACTTC.

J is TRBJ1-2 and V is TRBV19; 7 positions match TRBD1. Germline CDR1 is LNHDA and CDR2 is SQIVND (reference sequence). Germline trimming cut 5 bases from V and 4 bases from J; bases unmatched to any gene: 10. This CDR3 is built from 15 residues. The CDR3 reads CASSDLPGTVYGYTF. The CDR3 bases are TGTGCCAGTAGTGATCTTCCGGGGACAGTCTATGGCTACACCTTC.

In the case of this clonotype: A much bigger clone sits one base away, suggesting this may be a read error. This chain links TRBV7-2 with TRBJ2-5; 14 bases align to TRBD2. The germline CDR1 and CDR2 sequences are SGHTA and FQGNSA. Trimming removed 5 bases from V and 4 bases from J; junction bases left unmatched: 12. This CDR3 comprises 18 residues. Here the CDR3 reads CASSPAGLAGALGETQYF. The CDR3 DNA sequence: TGTGCCAGCAGCCCGGCGGGACTAGCGGGGGCGTTAGGAGAGACCCAGTACTTC.